The subject of this entry is one T cell receptor beta chain. CDR3 length: 14 amino acids. Germline values: CDR1 SGHNT, CDR2 YYREEE (reference sequence). V shed 6 bases and J shed 5 bases, with 17 bases lying between them. The assay was immunoSEQ multiplex PCR, and TCRdb's table has in-frame clones only and misses some. Found here are approximately 340,000 clones, over 70% of them singletons; the top ten hold 8% to 13%. These data are taken from a study of shared clonotypes between healthy human individuals. The sequence came from a man between 25 and 39 years old in good health. Sample: memory CD4+ T cells sorted from blood. Subset denoted: CD45RA-negative fraction. V gene TRBV5-4 combines with J gene TRBJ2-5, with a weak D call TRBD2 (5 bases). The CDR3: CASNPRAGDETQYF. The CDR3 coding sequence is TGTGCCAGCAACCCGCGGGCTGGGGATGAGACCCAGTACTTC.